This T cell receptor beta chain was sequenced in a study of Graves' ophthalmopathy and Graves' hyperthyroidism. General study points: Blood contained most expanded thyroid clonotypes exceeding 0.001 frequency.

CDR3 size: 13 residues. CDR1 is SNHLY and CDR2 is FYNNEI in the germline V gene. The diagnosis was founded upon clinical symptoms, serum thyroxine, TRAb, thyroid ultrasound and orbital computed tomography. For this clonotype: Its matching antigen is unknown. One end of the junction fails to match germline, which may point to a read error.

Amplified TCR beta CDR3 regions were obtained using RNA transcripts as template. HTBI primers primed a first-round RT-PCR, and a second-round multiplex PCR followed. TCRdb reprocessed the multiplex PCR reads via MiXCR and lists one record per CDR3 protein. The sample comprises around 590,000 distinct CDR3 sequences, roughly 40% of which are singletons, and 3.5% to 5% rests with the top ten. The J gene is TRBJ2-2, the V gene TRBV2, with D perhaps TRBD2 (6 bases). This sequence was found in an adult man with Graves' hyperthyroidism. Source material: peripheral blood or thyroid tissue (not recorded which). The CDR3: CASSDSIAGGLFF. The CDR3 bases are TGTGCCAGCAGTGATTCGATAGCCGGGGGGCTGTTTTTT.